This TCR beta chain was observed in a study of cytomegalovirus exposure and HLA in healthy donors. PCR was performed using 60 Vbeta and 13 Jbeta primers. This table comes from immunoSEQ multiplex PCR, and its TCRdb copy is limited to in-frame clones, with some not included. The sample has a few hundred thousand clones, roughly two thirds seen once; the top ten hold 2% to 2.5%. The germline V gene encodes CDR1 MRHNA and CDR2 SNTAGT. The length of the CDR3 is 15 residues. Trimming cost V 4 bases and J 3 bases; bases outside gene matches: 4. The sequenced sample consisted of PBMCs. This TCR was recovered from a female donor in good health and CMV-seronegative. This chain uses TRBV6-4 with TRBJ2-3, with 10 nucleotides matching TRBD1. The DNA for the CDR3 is TGTGCCAGCAGTGTTGGACAGGGGGAAACAGATACGCAGTATTTT. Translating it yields CASSVGQGETDTQYF.